A selection of T cell receptor beta chains follows, all from one sample in a study of cytomegalovirus exposure and HLA in healthy donors. Method: immunoSEQ multiplex PCR; TCRdb's copy keeps in-frame clones and lacks some. The sample includes 90,000 to 120,000 clones, over 60% of them seen just once. Sample: PBMCs. These receptors all stem from a female donor in good health and CMV-seropositive. Each CDR3 is given with its conserved first and last residue. The order of the fields is D gene, CDR3 length, V gene, J gene, clone size, CDR3 protein, CDR3 DNA. The D gene is left open where the match is weak. Clone size is not always given. Where it is, it says once, few, many or a class for expanded clones.

TRBD1,14,TRBV5-1,TRBJ2-7,NA,CASSQQGVSDEQYF,TGCGCCAGCAGCCAACAGGGGGTCTCGGACGAGCAGTACTTC
NA,16,TRBV5-1,TRBJ2-1,NA,CASSLGRQGWNNEQFF,TGCGCCAGCAGCTTGGGTCGGCAGGGTTGGAACAATGAGCAGTTCTTC
TRBD2,15,TRBV4-2,TRBJ2-1,NA,CASSHSGGSYNEQFF,TGTGCCAGCAGCCATAGCGGGGGGTCCTACAATGAGCAGTTCTTC
NA,14,TRBV1,TRBJ2-7,NA,CTSGLAGGMDEQYF,TGCACCTCGGGACTAGCGGGGGGTATGGACGAGCAGTACTTC
NA,14,TRBV2,TRBJ2-4,NA,CASSEWTNQNIQYF,TGTGCCAGCAGTGAGTGGACAAACCAAAACATTCAGTACTTC
NA,13,TRBV29-1,TRBJ1-4,once,CSARTATNEKLFF,TGCAGCGCAAGGACAGCAACTAATGAAAAACTGTTTTTT
NA,14,TRBV27,TRBJ1-5,NA,CASSLSGRSPPQHF,TGTGCCAGCAGTTTATCCGGCAGGTCGCCGCCCCAGCATTTT
TRBD1,16,TRBV7-3,TRBJ2-2,NA,CASSLRPGGNTGELFF,TGTGCCAGCAGCCTTCGACCAGGGGGGAACACCGGGGAGCTGTTTTTT
TRBD1,17,TRBV13,TRBJ1-1,NA,CASSRSRDRVIYTEAFF,TGTGCCAGCAGCCGATCCCGGGACAGGGTTATTTACACTGAAGCTTTCTTT
TRBD1,14,TRBV19,TRBJ1-6,NA,CASSIQGVNSPLHF,TGTGCCAGTAGTATTCAGGGGGTTAATTCACCCCTCCACTTT
TRBD2,14,TRBV30,TRBJ2-2,NA,CAWNLAGVSGELFF,TGTGCCTGGAATCTAGCGGGAGTGAGCGGGGAGCTGTTTTTT
TRBD1,15,TRBV30,TRBJ2-2,NA,CAWSAPDRDAGELFF,TGTGCCTGGAGTGCACCTGACAGGGACGCCGGGGAGCTGTTTTTT
NA,15,TRBV11-1,TRBJ2-1,NA,CASSSEIGPTNEQFF,TGTGCCAGCAGCTCCGAAATTGGGCCTACCAATGAGCAGTTCTTC
NA,13,TRBV28,TRBJ1-2,NA,CASSRQKVDGYTF,TGTGCCAGCAGTCGACAGAAAGTGGATGGCTACACCTTC
TRBD1,15,TRBV7-2,TRBJ1-5,few,CASSSRQGGNQPQHF,TGTGCCAGCAGCTCCCGACAGGGTGGGAATCAGCCCCAGCATTTT
NA,16,TRBV9,TRBJ2-1,NA,CASSVQGLRSYNEQFF,TGTGCCAGCAGCGTTCAGGGTCTAAGGTCCTACAATGAGCAGTTCTTC
NA,14,TRBV6-1,TRBJ1-1,once,CASSEGGLNTEAFF,TGTGCCAGCAGTGAGGGGGGGTTGAACACTGAAGCTTTCTTT
TRBD1,16,TRBV5-4,TRBJ1-1,NA,CASSLGQGGTGTEAFF,TGTGCCAGCAGCTTGGGACAGGGGGGGACAGGGACTGAAGCTTTCTTT
NA,15,TRBV7-3,TRBJ2-3,NA,CASSRDSAGTDTQYF,TGTGCCAGCAGCCGCGACAGTGCGGGCACAGATACGCAGTATTTT
TRBD1,13,TRBV29-1,TRBJ2-3,NA,CSVNRGPTDTQYF,TGCAGCGTCAACAGGGGACCCACAGATACGCAGTATTTT
NA,14,TRBV23-1,TRBJ2-7,NA,CASSHAKQDYEQYF,TGCGCCAGCAGTCACGCAAAACAGGACTACGAGCAGTACTTC
NA,13,TRBV6-5,TRBJ2-7,few,CASSYGYSHEQYF,TGTGCCAGCAGTTACGGGTACAGCCACGAGCAGTACTTC
NA,15,TRBV6-5,TRBJ2-1,NA,CASSRIQRGANEQFF,TGTGCCAGCAGCCGCATTCAACGGGGGGCCAATGAGCAGTTCTTC